This T cell receptor beta chain was retrieved from a study of CD4 T cells in relation to SARS-CoV-2 and coronaviruses. Study details: Negative control cultures got HIV-1 Nef peptides or no peptide.

A word on this clone: Its antigen is still unknown.

The unexposed donors gave CD4+ T cells in about 2010-2019, prior to COVID-19. CD4+ T cells were isolated from the cells after around eleven days of culture. As cell numbers allowed, unexposed-donor CD4+ T cells faced SARS-CoV-2 S/N and four cold-coronavirus spikes. Clones were sequenced by immunoSEQ multiplex PCR, and TCRdb holds only the in-frame ones, with some missing. The profile shows tens of thousands of clones, about 80% of them singletons. The clonotype originates from a human donor in good health. Sequenced: CD4+ T cells from PBMCs, cultured in vitro.

CDR3 nucleotides: TGTGCCAGCAGCGACGCGGGACTAGGCTCAGATACGCAGTATTTT. This translates into CASSDAGLGSDTQYF. The chain couples TRBV6-5 to TRBJ2-3; 8 nucleotides match TRBD2. The trim removed 6 bases at V and 4 bases at J, leaving 9 bases unmatched. The CDR3 spans 15 residues. Germline V gene data show CDR1 as MNHEY and CDR2 as SVGAGI.